The 26 T cell receptor beta chains listed next were all sequenced from one sample in a study of T cells in Graves' hyperthyroidism and ophthalmopathy. Using RNA transcripts as the source, TCR beta CDR3 regions were amplified. First-round RT-PCR targeting the TCR CDR3 was performed with the HTBI primer set. TCRdb used MiXCR to reprocess the multiplex PCR reads, holding one entry per CDR3 protein. Counted here are 340,000 or so distinct CDR3 sequences, 18% occurring once; the ten biggest clones make up around 50%. Material: blood. The receptor source for this set is a woman aged 50 to 65 with Graves' hyperthyroidism.

This clonotype was counted ten times or more. The chain joins TRBV5-1 to TRBJ1-1, with 10 bases fitting TRBD1. Germline CDR1 SGHRS, CDR2 YFSETQ. After removal of 5 bases from V and 4 bases from J, the junction contained 11 bases not matched to a gene. This CDR3 contains 16 residues. In DNA, the CDR3 is TGCGCCAGCAGAACCGGGACAGGGGTGTGGAGCACTGAAGCTTTCTTT. Translated, it gives CASRTGTGVWSTEAFF.

Only a few counts were recorded for this clonotype. V and J are TRBV5-4 and TRBJ2-3, with 7 bases fitting TRBD2. The V segment lost 3 bases and the J segment 1 base; nucleotides outside the gene matches: 8. This CDR3 comprises 16 residues. Germline V gives CDR1 SGHNT, CDR2 YYREEE (reference sequence). Here the CDR3 reads CASSSRLAGRTDTQYF. The CDR3 DNA is TGTGCCAGCAGCTCGAGACTAGCAGGACGCACAGATACGCAGTATTTT.

This clonotype was picked up many times. The rearrangement uses TRBV5-8 and TRBJ1-1; 7 bases fit TRBD1. CDR3 length: 13 residues. Per the germline V gene, CDR1 is SGHTS and CDR2 is YDEGEE. With 4 bases clipped from V and 4 bases from J, the junction kept 4 bases outside the gene matches. In nucleotides, the CDR3 is TGTGCCAGCAGCCAGGGACAGCTCACTGAAGCTTTCTTT. It codes for CASSQGQLTEAFF. Complete variable domain (other parts from reference TRBV5-8 and TRBJ1-1): EAGVTQSPTHLIKTRGQQATLRCSPISGHTSVYWYQQALGLGLQFLLWYDEGEERNRGNFPPRFSGRQFPNYSSELNVNALELEDSALYLCASSQGQLTEAFFGQGTRLTVV.

This sequence joins TRBV4-1 and TRBJ2-5; D is uncertain. Between the trimmed V and J ends, which lost 4 bases and 2 bases, there was a span of 23 bases. Germline assignment: CDR1 MGHRA and CDR2 YSYEKL. The CDR3 totals 18 residues. CDR3 sequence (DNA): TGCGCCAGCAGCCTAGTGGAACTGGCACATACACTTCAAGAGACCCAGTACTTC. This codes for CASSLVELAHTLQETQYF.

There are a few counts of this clonotype. CDR3 residues: CASSNPGTGTGELFF. The CDR3 bases are TGTGCCAGCAGCAACCCCGGGACAGGCACCGGGGAGCTGTTTTTT. J is TRBJ2-2 and V is TRBV11-3; 8 bases agree with TRBD1. Germline lookup yields CDR1 SGHNT and CDR2 YENEEA. This CDR3 is 15 amino acids long. V shed 5 bases, J shed 4 bases, and the junction held 6 bases outside the gene matches.

This clonotype was recorded many times. The chain uses TRBV18 and TRBJ2-5, with D perhaps being TRBD1 or TRBD2 (5 bases each). Trimming removed 3 bases from V and 0 bases from J, with 5 bases in between. The CDR3 runs to 13 residues. Germline V lookup: CDR1 KGHSH, CDR2 LQKENI. The CDR3 region is CASSPGHQETQYF. CDR3 nucleotides: TGTGCCAGCTCACCGGGACACCAAGAGACCCAGTACTTC.

This clonotype was seen ten or more times. CDR3 sequence reads: CASSPSSGNYGYTF. For the CDR3, the DNA is TGTGCCAGCAGTCCGTCCAGCGGCAACTATGGCTACACCTTC. The rearrangement joins TRBV12-3 or TRBV12-4 to TRBJ1-2; D is unresolved. The CDR3 runs to 14 residues. Trimming pared 5 bases from V and 2 bases from J, leaving 12 bases between.

This clonotype was picked up a small number of times. The chain uses TRBV4-1 and TRBJ2-1; 8 bases match TRBD1. Germline V gene lookup returns CDR1 MGHRA and CDR2 YSYEKL. V shed 0 bases and J 6 bases; nucleotides not matched to a gene: 4. The CDR3 loop spans 15 amino acids. CDR3 protein: CASSQDRTGGNEQFF. CDR3 coding DNA: TGCGCCAGCAGCCAAGATCGAACAGGGGGCAATGAGCAGTTCTTC.

This clonotype has more than one count but fewer than ten. This rearrangement joins TRBV20-1 to TRBJ1-5, with 10 bases fitting TRBD1. With V trimmed by 6 bases and J by 0 bases, 8 bases remained unmatched. Germline loops: CDR1 DFQATT, CDR2 SNEGSKA (reference sequence). This CDR3 has 16 amino acids. The CDR3 DNA follows: TGCAGTGCGAAGACAGGGGGCCTCTATAGCAATCAGCCCCAGCATTTT. It yields the protein CSAKTGGLYSNQPQHF.

The chain has TRBV14 and TRBJ2-7; D remains unclear. Trimming took off 0 bases at V and 2 bases at J, with 5 bases between the two ends. CDR1 and CDR2 (germline): SGHDN, FVKESK. This CDR3 region has 13 residues. The CDR3 sequence: CASSQDTAYEQYF. The CDR3, as DNA: TGTGCCAGCAGCCAAGACACAGCCTACGAGCAGTACTTC.

In this sample, this clonotype turned up many times. The J gene is TRBJ2-1, the V gene TRBV30; D uncertain. The CDR3 spans 13 residues. Trimming cost V 3 bases and J 5 bases, with 11 bases left between them. Per the germline V gene, CDR1 is GTSNPN and CDR2 is SVGIG (reference sequence). The CDR3 DNA reads TGTGCCTGGAGAATCTACGGCGACAATGAGCAGTTCTTC. It translates to CAWRIYGDNEQFF.

This clonotype was seen ten or more times. The CDR3 spells CASSQRGTDTQYF. DNA for the CDR3: TGTGCCAGCAGCCAAAGGGGGACAGATACGCAGTATTTT. V usage is TRBV3-1 and J usage is TRBJ2-3, with D perhaps TRBD1 (6 bases). The CDR3 contains 13 residues. Trimming stripped 2 bases from V and 3 bases from J, with 6 bases between. Germline V gives CDR1 LGHDT, CDR2 YNNKEL (reference sequence).

The chain carries TRBV7-2 and TRBJ2-2, with D maybe TRBD2 (6 bases). V lost 5 bases to trimming and J lost 6 bases, with 16 bases between them. There are 15 residues in the CDR3. Germline V gene lookup returns CDR1 SGHTA and CDR2 FQGNSA. CDR3: CASSGRSGTAGELFF. CDR3 coding DNA: TGTGCCAGCAGCGGGAGGAGCGGTACGGCCGGGGAGCTGTTTTTT. The full variable domain, in which reference TRBV7-2 and TRBJ2-2 provide the parts outside the CDR3, is GAGVSQSPSNKVTEKGKDVELRCDPISGHTALYWYRQSLGQGLEFLIYFQGNSAPDKSGLPSDRFSAERTGGSVSTLTIQRTQQEDSAVYLCASSGRSGTAGELFFGEGSRLTVL.

This clonotype came up many times. The chain combines TRBV2 with TRBJ2-1; the match to TRBD2 covers 10 bases. Germline V gene sequence: CDR1 SNHLY, CDR2 FYNNEI. This CDR3 comprises 15 residues. With V trimmed by 7 bases and J by 4 bases, 7 bases remained unmatched. The CDR3 DNA reads as TGTGCCAGCACCAGCGGGGGGGTGGAGTACAATGAGCAGTTCTTC. This sequence encodes CASTSGGVEYNEQFF.

The rearrangement uses TRBV7-8 and TRBJ2-1; no clear D gene. Germline CDR1 reads SGHVS; CDR2 reads FQNEAQ. The CDR3 loop spans 14 amino acids. Trimming stripped 4 bases from V and 8 bases from J, with 15 bases between. The CDR3 region is CASSSARLVHEQFF. CDR3 coding DNA: TGTGCCAGCAGCTCCGCCCGACTCGTCCATGAGCAGTTCTTC.

The chain links TRBV10-1 to TRBJ2-3; D gene uncertain. CDR3 size: 13 residues. V was trimmed by 2 bases and J by 6 bases, leaving 9 bases between them. Germline loops: CDR1 WNHNN, CDR2 SYGVQD (reference sequence). This chain's CDR3 is CASSEKWDDTQYF. The DNA for the CDR3 is TGCGCCAGCAGTGAGAAGTGGGATGATACGCAGTATTTT.

This clonotype has a count of ten or more. CDR3 amino acids: CASNKQQGAAGDTQYF. The DNA for the CDR3 is TGTGCCAGCAACAAACAACAGGGGGCGGCCGGGGATACGCAGTATTTT. The chain links TRBV7-9 to TRBJ2-3, with 9 bases lining up with TRBD1. Germline V gene data show CDR1 as SEHNR and CDR2 as FQNEAQ (reference sequence). V was clipped by 7 bases and J by 6 bases; unmatched bases: 14. The CDR3 contains 16 residues.

This clonotype was seen more than once but under ten times. V gene TRBV7-6 combines with J gene TRBJ1-2; 7 positions match TRBD1. Germline V gene lookup returns CDR1 SGHVS and CDR2 FNYEAQ. The CDR3 runs 15 residues. The ends lost 1 base at V and 7 bases at J; junction bases unmatched: 9. CDR3 nucleotides: TGTGCCAGCAGCTTAGGGGTCAGGGGGTCTACTGGCTACACCTTC. Translating gives CASSLGVRGSTGYTF.

As regards this clonotype: A much larger clone is a single base away; this may be a read error. The rearrangement uses TRBV2 and TRBJ2-7, with D possibly TRBD2 on 7 matching bases. Germline CDR1 reads SNHLY; CDR2 reads FYNNEI. The CDR3 runs 15 residues. The CDR3 nucleotides are TGTGCCAACAGTGAAGCGGGGACACTCTCCTACGAGCAGTACTTC. Translated: CANSEAGTLSYEQYF.

The chain joins TRBV29-1 to TRBJ1-1; D is perhaps TRBD1 (6 bases). The CDR3 consists of 13 residues. Germline values: CDR1 SQVTM, CDR2 ANQGSEA. Trimming shortened V by 4 bases and J by 5 bases, and 14 bases separated the two germline ends. In DNA, the CDR3 is TGCAGCGTTGGGGTCCAGGGGAGAACTGAAGCTTTCTTT. Protein: CSVGVQGRTEAFF. The complete variable domain, with remaining parts taken from reference TRBV29-1 and TRBJ1-1, reads SAVISQKPSRDICQRGTSLTIQCQVDSQVTMMFWYRQQPGQSLTLIATANQGSEATYESGFVIDKFPISRPNLTFSTLTVSNMSPEDSSIYLCSVGVQGRTEAFFGQGTRLTVV.

This clonotype showed up just a few times. The gene calls are TRBV27 and TRBJ2-6; D assignment may be TRBD1 or TRBD2 (5 bases each). The CDR3 loop spans 15 amino acids. Germline V gene sequence: CDR1 MNHEY, CDR2 SMNVEV (reference sequence). V was pared by 10 bases and J by 6 bases, with 19 bases between. DNA for the CDR3: TGTGCCACGGGGATGGGGACGAGCTCGGCCAACGTCCTGACTTTC. It specifies CATGMGTSSANVLTF.

This clonotype was counted only a few times. The chain couples TRBV18 to TRBJ2-7; 7 nucleotides match TRBD2. The V gene's germline CDR1 is KGHSH and CDR2 LQKENI. After removal of 3 bases from V and 3 bases from J, the junction contained 5 bases not matched to a gene. CDR3 size: 14 residues. The CDR3 here is CASSPGTTDYEQYF. The CDR3 DNA is TGTGCCAGCTCACCCGGGACTACAGACTACGAGCAGTACTTC.

This clonotype was recorded at least ten times. This chain uses TRBV10-3 with TRBJ1-2, with TRBD1 identical over 7 bases. CDR1 and CDR2 (germline): ENHRY, SYGVKD. V shed 3 bases, J shed 7 bases, and the junction held 14 bases outside the gene matches. The CDR3 length is 16 residues. The CDR3 sequence: CAISEGYGQGEAGYTF. In DNA form, the CDR3 reads TGTGCCATCAGTGAAGGTTATGGGCAGGGGGAGGCTGGCTACACCTTC.

The chain has TRBV19 and TRBJ1-4; 9 nucleotides line up with TRBD1. Germline trimming cut 6 bases from V and 6 bases from J; bases unmatched to any gene: 8. The V gene's germline CDR1 is LNHDA and CDR2 SQIVND (reference sequence). There are 15 residues in the CDR3. The CDR3 DNA follows: TGTGCCAGTAGCAACAGGGGGCTGAATGATGAAAAACTGTTTTTT. Its translation is CASSNRGLNDEKLFF.

This clonotype occurred many times. The gene calls are TRBV12-3 or TRBV12-4 and TRBJ2-1; 9 positions agree with TRBD2. The CDR3 covers 16 residues. V was pared by 4 bases and J by 4 bases, with 8 bases of the junction left unmatched. The CDR3, as DNA: TGTGCCAGCAGTTCCAATCAAGCGGGGGGATACAATGAGCAGTTCTTC. It codes for CASSSNQAGGYNEQFF.

Ten or more counts support this clonotype. The chain employs TRBV11-2 and TRBJ1-5; no firm D call. Germline CDR1 is SGHAT and CDR2 is FQNNGV. There are 15 residues in the CDR3. V shed 1 base and J shed 0 bases, with 7 bases lying between them. The CDR3 nucleotides read TGTGCCAGCAGCTTAGGGGTTTATAGCAATCAGCCCCAGCATTTT. Protein: CASSLGVYSNQPQHF.